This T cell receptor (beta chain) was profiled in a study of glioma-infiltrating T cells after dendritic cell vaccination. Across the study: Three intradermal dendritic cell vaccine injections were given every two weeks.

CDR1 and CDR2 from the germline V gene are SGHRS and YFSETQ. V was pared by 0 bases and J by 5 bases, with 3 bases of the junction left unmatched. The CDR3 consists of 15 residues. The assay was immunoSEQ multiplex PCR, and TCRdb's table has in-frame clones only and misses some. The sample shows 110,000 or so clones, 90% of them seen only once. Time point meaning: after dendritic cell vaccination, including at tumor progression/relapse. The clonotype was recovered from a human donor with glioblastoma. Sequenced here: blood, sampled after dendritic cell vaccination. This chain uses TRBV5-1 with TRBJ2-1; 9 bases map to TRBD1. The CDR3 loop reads CASSLAGQGNNEQFF. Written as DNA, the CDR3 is TGCGCCAGCAGCTTGGCGGGACAGGGCAACAATGAGCAGTTCTTC.